This entry concerns a single T cell receptor (beta chain). CDR1 LNHDA and CDR2 SQIVND come from the germline V gene (reference sequence). The CDR3 is 16 residues long. Trimming removed 2 bases from V and 4 bases from J; junction bases left unmatched: 8. TCRdb reprocessed the 5' RACE reads with MiXCR, giving one entry per CDR3 protein. The repertoire holds 500,000 to 650,000 distinct CDR3 sequences, with around an eighth as singletons. These data are taken from a study of T cells after yellow fever vaccination. The chain joins TRBV19 to TRBJ1-1; TRBD1 aligns across 9 bases. This sample comprised PBMCs, obtained on the day of the yellow fever booster vaccination. This TCR was sampled from a young man who received the YFV17D yellow fever vaccine. CDR3 sequence: CASSIRYRGHSTEAFF. The CDR3 coding sequence is TGTGCCAGTAGTATACGCTACAGGGGGCATAGCACTGAAGCTTTCTTT. The whole variable domain, remainder taken from reference TRBV19 and TRBJ1-1, is DGGITQSPKYLFRKEGQNVTLSCEQNLNHDAMYWYRQDPGQGLRLIYYSQIVNDFQKGDIAEGYSVSREKKESFPLTVTSAQKNPTAFYLCASSIRYRGHSTEAFFGQGTRLTVV.